One sample yielded the 11 T cell receptor beta chains listed below, sequenced in a study of blood T cell repertoires in COVID-19. Sequencing was performed with immunoSEQ multiplex PCR; in TCRdb, only in-frame clones are kept and a portion is missing. The sample has 98,000 or so clones, around 87% seen once. The sequenced material came from peripheral blood. Source of these receptors: a man aged 45-65 years with acute or convalescent COVID-19.

This clone appeared a single time. The chain is built from TRBV9 and TRBJ2-7; 7 bases line up with TRBD1. The junction had 5 bases not matched to a gene; V was cut back by 0 bases and J by 2 bases. CDR1 is SGDLS, CDR2 YYNGEE, per germline. The CDR3 consists of 15 residues. The DNA of the CDR3 is TGTGCCAGCAGCGTAGGGGACAGCTCCACCTACGAGCAGTACTTC. Encoded protein: CASSVGDSSTYEQYF.

This clone was detected many times. In DNA, the CDR3 is TGTGCCAGCAGCTCCGGGACAGGTGTAATTGATGAGCAGTTCTTC. Translated: CASSSGTGVIDEQFF. The V gene is TRBV11-2, the J gene TRBJ2-1; 8 bases line up with TRBD1. The CDR3 totals 15 residues. Losses at the gene ends were 4 bases for V and 8 bases for J; bases not matched to a gene: 10. CDR1 and CDR2 from the germline V gene are SGHAT and FQNNGV.

The chain recombines TRBV6-1 with TRBJ1-3; D may be TRBD1 (5 bases). V shed 3 bases and J shed 10 bases, with 13 bases lying between them. This CDR3 spans 13 amino acids. CDR1 is MNHNS and CDR2 is SASEGT in the germline V gene. CDR3 sequence reads: CASSDGLQGTIYF. DNA of the CDR3: TGTGCCAGCAGTGATGGGCTCCAGGGTACCATATATTTT.

This sequence joins TRBV10-2 and TRBJ2-2; the match to TRBD2 covers 7 bases. Per germline, CDR1 WSHSY and CDR2 SAAADI. The CDR3 has 17 amino acids. V trimming: 0 bases; J trimming: 2 bases; junction bases outside the gene matches: 6. CDR3 in DNA: TGCGCCAGCAGTGAGTCCATCGGGAGGTCAAACACCGGGGAGCTGTTTTTT. This sequence encodes CASSESIGRSNTGELFF.

In its sample, this clone was seen a few times. The chain combines TRBV6-5 with TRBJ2-1, with TRBD2 matching over 10 bases. Germline V gene data show CDR1 as MNHEY and CDR2 as SVGAGI. This CDR3 has 16 amino acids. Trimming cost V 2 bases and J 7 bases; bases outside gene matches: 8. The CDR3 reads CASSYSSGRPGNEQFF. CDR3 DNA: TGTGCCAGCAGTTACAGTAGCGGGAGGCCGGGAAATGAGCAGTTCTTC.

The genes are TRBV19 and TRBJ2-1, with D perhaps matching TRBD2 (6 bases). CDR1 is LNHDA and CDR2 is SQIVND in the germline V gene (reference sequence). V lost 6 bases to trimming and J lost 10 bases, with 16 bases between them. CDR3 size: 13 residues. CDR3 nucleotides: TGTGCCAGTAGGGATAGCGGAGTCCGGGAGCAGTTCTTC. It specifies CASRDSGVREQFF.

This rearrangement joins TRBV27 to TRBJ2-1; possible D gene TRBD2, 5 bases. The length of the CDR3 is 11 residues. Trimming took 7 bases from V and 9 from J, leaving 10 bases between them. Germline values: CDR1 MNHEY, CDR2 SMNVEV (reference sequence). CDR3 protein: CASTQGGEQFF. DNA for the CDR3: TGTGCCAGCACACAAGGAGGTGAGCAGTTCTTC.

This chain uses TRBV19 with TRBJ2-7, with 9 positions matching TRBD1. CDR3 size: 13 residues. V lost 8 bases to trimming and J lost 3 bases; unmatched junction nucleotides: 5. CDR1 is LNHDA and CDR2 is SQIVND in the germline V gene (reference sequence). The CDR3 bases are TGTGCCAGTTTCCCGACAGGGGGCTACGAGCAGTACTTC. It specifies CASFPTGGYEQYF.

CDR3 protein: CASSQSLSGVKETQYF. The CDR3 nucleotides read TGCGCCAGCAGCCAATCCCTTAGCGGAGTCAAAGAGACCCAGTACTTC. The chain joins TRBV4-1 to TRBJ2-5; tentatively, D is TRBD2 (6 bases). Per the germline V gene, CDR1 is MGHRA and CDR2 is YSYEKL. The CDR3 extends over 16 amino acids. The germline V and J ends were trimmed by 2 bases and 3 bases, with 16 bases remaining between them.

The chain joins TRBV4-1 to TRBJ1-4; D is unclear. Trimming removed 0 bases from V and 0 bases from J, with 8 bases in between. This CDR3 contains 16 residues. Germline CDR1 and CDR2: MGHRA and YSYEKL. CDR3 amino acids: CASSQDSTTTNEKLFF. CDR3 in DNA: TGCGCCAGCAGCCAAGACTCGACAACAACTAATGAAAAACTGTTTTTT.

With respect to this clone: Other DNA sequences in this sample translate to the same CDR3. V and J are TRBV2 and TRBJ1-1; unclear D gene. Trimming shortened V by 4 bases and J by 2 bases, and 8 bases separated the two germline ends. This CDR3 region has 13 residues. Germline lookup yields CDR1 SNHLY and CDR2 FYNNEI. The CDR3 loop is CASSVRRNTEAFF. CDR3 sequence (DNA): TGTGCCAGCAGTGTTCGCAGAAACACTGAAGCTTTCTTT. Complete variable domain (other parts from reference TRBV2 and TRBJ1-1): EPEVTQTPSHQVTQMGQEVILRCVPISNHLYFYWYRQILGQKVEFLVSFYNNEISEKSEIFDDQFSVERPDGSNFTLKIRSTKLEDSAMYFCASSVRRNTEAFFGQGTRLTVV.